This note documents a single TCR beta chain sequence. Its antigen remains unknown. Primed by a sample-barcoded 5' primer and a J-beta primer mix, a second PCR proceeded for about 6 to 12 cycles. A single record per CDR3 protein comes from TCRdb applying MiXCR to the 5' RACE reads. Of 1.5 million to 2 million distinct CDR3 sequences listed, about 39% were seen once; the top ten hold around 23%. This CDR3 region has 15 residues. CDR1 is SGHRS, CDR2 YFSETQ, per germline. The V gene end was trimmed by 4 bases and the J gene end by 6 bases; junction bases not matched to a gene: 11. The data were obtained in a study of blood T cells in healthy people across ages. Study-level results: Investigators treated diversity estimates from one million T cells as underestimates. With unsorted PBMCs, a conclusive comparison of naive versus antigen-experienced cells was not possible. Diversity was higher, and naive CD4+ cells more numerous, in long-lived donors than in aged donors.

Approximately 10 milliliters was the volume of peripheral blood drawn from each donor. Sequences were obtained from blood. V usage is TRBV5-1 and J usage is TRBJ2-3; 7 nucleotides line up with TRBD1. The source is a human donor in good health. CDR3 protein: CASSVYRGVGDTQYF. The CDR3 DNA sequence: TGCGCCAGCAGCGTCTACAGGGGCGTGGGGGATACGCAGTATTTT.